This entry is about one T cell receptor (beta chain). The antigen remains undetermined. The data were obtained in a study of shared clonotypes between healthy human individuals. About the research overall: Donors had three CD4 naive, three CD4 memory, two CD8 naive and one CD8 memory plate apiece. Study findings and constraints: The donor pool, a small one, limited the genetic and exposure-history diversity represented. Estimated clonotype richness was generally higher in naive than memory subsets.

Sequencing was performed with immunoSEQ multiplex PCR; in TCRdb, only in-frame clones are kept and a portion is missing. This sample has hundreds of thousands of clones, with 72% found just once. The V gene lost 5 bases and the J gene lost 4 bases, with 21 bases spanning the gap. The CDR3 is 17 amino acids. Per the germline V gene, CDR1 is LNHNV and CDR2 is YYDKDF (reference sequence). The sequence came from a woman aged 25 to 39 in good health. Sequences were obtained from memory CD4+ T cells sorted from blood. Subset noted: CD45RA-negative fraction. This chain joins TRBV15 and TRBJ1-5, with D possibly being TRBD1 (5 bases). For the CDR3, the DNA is TGTGCCACCAGCGACCCGCGGGGGGACCGGAATAATCAGCCCCAGCATTTT. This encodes CATSDPRGDRNNQPQHF.